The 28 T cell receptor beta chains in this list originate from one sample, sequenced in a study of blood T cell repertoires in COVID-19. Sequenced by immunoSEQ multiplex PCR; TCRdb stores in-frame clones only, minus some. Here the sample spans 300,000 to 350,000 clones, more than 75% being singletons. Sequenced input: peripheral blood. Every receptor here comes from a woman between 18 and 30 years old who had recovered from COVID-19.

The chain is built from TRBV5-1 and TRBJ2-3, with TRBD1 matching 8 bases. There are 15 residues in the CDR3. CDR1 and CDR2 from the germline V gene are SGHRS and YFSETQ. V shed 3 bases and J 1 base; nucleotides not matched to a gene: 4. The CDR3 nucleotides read TGCGCCAGCAGCTCCCCGACAGGGGGCACAGATACGCAGTATTTT. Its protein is CASSSPTGGTDTQYF.

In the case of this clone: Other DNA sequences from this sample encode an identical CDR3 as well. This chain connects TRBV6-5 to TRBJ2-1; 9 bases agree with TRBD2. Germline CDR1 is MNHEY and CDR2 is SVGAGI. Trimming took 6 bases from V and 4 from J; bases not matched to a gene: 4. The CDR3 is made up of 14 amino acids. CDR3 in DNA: TGTGCCAGCAGCCGACTAGCGGATTACAATGAGCAGTTCTTC. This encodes CASSRLADYNEQFF.

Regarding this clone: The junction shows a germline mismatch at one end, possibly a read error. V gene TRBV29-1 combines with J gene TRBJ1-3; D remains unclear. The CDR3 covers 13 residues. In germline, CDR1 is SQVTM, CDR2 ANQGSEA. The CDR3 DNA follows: TGCAGCGTTCAAGAACAGACCGGAAACACCATATATTTT. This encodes CSVQEQTGNTIYF.

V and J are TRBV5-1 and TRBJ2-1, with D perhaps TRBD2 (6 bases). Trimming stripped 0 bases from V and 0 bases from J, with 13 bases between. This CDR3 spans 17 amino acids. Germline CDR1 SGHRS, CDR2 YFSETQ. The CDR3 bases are TGCGCCAGCAGCTTGGCCGGAGGGACCCACTCCTACAATGAGCAGTTCTTC. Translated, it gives CASSLAGGTHSYNEQFF.

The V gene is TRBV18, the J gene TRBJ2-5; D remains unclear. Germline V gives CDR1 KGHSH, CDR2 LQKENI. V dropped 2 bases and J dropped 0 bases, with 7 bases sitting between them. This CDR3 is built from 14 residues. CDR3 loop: CASSPSRNQETQYF. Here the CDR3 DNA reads TGTGCCAGCTCACCATCCAGAAACCAAGAGACCCAGTACTTC.

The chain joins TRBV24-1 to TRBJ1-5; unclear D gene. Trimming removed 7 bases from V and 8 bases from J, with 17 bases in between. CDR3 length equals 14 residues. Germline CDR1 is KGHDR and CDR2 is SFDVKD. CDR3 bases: TGTGCCACCAGCCGGTCCACCGGTCTCGAGCCCCAGCATTTT. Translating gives CATSRSTGLEPQHF.

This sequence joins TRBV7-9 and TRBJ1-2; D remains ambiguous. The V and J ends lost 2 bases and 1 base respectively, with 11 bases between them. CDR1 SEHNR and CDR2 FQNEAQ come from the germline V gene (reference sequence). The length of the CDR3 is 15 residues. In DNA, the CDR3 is TGTGCCAGCAGCTTAATACCACATGATAACTATGGCTACACCTTC. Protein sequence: CASSLIPHDNYGYTF.

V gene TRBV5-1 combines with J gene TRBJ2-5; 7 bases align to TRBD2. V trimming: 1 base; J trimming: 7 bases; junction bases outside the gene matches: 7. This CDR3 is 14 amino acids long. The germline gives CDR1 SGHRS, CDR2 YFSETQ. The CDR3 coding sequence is TGCGCCAGCAGCTTGACTAGCGCCAGGGCGACCCAGTACTTC. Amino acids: CASSLTSARATQYF. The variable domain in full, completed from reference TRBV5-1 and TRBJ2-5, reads KAGVTQTPRYLIKTRGQQVTLSCSPISGHRSVSWYQQTPGQGLQFLFEYFSETQRNKGNFPGRFSGRQFSNSRSEMNVSTLELGDSALYLCASSLTSARATQYFGPGTRLLVL.

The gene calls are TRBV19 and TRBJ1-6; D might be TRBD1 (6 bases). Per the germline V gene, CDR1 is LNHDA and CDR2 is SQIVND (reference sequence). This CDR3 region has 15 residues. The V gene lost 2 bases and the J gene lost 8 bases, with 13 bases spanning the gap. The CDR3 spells CASSILSRGDSPLHF. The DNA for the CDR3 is TGTGCCAGTAGTATACTCTCCAGGGGTGATTCACCCCTCCACTTT.

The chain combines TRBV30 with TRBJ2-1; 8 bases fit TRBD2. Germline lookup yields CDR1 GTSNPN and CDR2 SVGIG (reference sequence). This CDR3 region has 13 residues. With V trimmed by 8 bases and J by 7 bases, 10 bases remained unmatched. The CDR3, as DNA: TGTGCCCGGGAGGGCCAATTAGGGAATGAGCAGTTCTTC. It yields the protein CAREGQLGNEQFF. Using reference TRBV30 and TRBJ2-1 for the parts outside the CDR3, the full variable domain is SQTIHQWPATLVQPVGSPLSLECTVEGTSNPNLYWYRQAAGRGLQLLFYSVGIGQISSEVPQNLSASRPQDRQFILSSKKLLLSDSGFYLCAREGQLGNEQFFGPGTRLTVL.

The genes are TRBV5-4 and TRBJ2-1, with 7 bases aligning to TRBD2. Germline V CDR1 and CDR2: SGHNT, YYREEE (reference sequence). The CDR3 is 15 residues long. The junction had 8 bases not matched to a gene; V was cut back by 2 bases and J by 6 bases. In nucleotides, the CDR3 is TGTGCCAGCAGCTTTCTCGCGGGAGATTTCAATGAGCAGTTCTTC. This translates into CASSFLAGDFNEQFF.

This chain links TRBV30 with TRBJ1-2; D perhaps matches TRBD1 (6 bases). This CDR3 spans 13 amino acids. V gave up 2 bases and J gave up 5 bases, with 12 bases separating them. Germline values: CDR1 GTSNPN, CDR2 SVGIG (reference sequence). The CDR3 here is CAWSLGHIYGYTF. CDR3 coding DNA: TGTGCCTGGAGTCTGGGACATATTTATGGCTACACCTTC.

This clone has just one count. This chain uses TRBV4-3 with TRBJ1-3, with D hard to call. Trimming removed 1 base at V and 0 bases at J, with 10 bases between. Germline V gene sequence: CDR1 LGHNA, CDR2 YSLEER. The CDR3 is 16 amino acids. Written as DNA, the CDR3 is TGCGCCAGCAGCCAAGGTTACGTCAGCTCTGGAAACACCATATATTTT. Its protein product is CASSQGYVSSGNTIYF.

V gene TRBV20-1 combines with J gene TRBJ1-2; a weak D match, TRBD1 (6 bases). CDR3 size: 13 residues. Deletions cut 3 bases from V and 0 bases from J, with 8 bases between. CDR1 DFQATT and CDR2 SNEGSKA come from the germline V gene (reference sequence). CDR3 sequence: CSASDRTNYGYTF. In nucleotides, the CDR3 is TGCAGTGCTAGTGACAGGACTAACTATGGCTACACCTTC.

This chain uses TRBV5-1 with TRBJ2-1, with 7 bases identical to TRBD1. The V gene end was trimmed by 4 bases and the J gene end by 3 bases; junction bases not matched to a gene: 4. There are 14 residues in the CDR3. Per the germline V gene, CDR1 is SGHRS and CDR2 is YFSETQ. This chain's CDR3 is CASSPGTDYNEQFF. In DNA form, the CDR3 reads TGCGCCAGCAGCCCCGGGACAGACTACAATGAGCAGTTCTTC.

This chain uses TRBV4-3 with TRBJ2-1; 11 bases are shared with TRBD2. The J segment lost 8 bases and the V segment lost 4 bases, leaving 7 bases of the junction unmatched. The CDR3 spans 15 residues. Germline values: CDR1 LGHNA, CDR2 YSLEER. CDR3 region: CASSPGTSGSYEQFF. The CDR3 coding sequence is TGCGCCAGCAGCCCCGGAACTAGCGGGAGTTATGAGCAGTTCTTC.

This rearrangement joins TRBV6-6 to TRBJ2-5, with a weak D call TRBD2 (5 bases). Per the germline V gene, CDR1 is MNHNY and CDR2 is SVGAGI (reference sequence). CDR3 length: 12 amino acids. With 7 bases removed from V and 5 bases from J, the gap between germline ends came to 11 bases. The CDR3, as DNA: TGTGCCAGCATGAGTGGCGGGGAGACCCAGTACTTC. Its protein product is CASMSGGETQYF.

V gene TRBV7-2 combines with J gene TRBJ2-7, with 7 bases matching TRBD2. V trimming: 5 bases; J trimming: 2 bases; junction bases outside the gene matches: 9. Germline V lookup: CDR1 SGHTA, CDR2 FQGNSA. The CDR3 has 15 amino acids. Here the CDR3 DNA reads TGTGCCAGCAGCCCATCGGGGGGAGGAACCTACGAGCAGTACGTC. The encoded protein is CASSPSGGGTYEQYV.

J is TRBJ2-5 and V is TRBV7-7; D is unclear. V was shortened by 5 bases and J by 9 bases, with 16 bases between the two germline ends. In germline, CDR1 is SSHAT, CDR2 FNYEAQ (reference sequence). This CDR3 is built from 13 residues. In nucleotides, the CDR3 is TGTGCCAGCAGCCATTCTTCCGAGTTGGCCCAGTACTTC. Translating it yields CASSHSSELAQYF. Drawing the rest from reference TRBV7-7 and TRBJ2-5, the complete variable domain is GAGVSQSPRYKVTKRGQDVTLRCDPISSHATLYWYQQALGQGPEFLTYFNYEAQPDKSGLPSDRFSAERPEGSISTLTIQRTEQRDSAMYRCASSHSSELAQYFGPGTRLLVL.

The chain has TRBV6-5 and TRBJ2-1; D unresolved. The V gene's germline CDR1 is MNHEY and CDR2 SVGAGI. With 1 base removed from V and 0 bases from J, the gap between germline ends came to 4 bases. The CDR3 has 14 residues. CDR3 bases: TGTGCCAGCAGTTACTTATCCTCCTACAATGAGCAGTTCTTC. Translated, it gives CASSYLSSYNEQFF.

CDR3 region: CASSWTGDSNQPQHF. The CDR3 DNA reads TGTGCCAGCAGCTGGACAGGAGATAGCAATCAGCCCCAGCATTTT. The chain carries TRBV5-6 and TRBJ1-5, with TRBD1 identical over 7 bases. Germline CDR1 is SGHDT and CDR2 is YYEEEE. The CDR3 is 15 amino acids. V lost 3 bases to trimming and J lost 0 bases; unmatched junction nucleotides: 3.

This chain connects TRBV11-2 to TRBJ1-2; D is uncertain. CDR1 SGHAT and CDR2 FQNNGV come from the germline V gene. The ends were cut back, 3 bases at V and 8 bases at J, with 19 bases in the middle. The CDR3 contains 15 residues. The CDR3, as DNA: TGTGCCAGCAGCTTGGACTGGGCCGTTGTGAACGGCTACACCTTC. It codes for CASSLDWAVVNGYTF.

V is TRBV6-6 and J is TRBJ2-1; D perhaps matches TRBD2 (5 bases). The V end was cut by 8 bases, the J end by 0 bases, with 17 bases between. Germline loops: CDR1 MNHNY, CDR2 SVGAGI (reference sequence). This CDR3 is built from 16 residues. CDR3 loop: CASGNGERLSYNEQFF. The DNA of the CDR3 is TGTGCCAGCGGAAACGGGGAGCGGCTCTCCTACAATGAGCAGTTCTTC.

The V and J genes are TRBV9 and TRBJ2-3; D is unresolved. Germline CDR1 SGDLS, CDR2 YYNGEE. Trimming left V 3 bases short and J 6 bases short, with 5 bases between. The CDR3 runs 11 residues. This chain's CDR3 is CASSGGDTQYF. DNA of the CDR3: TGTGCCAGCAGCGGCGGCGATACGCAGTATTTT. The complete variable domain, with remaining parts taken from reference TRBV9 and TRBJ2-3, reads DSGVTQTPKHLITATGQRVTLRCSPRSGDLSVYWYQQSLDQGLQFLIQYYNGEERAKGNILERFSAQQFPDLHSELNLSSLELGDSALYFCASSGGDTQYFGPGTRLTVL.

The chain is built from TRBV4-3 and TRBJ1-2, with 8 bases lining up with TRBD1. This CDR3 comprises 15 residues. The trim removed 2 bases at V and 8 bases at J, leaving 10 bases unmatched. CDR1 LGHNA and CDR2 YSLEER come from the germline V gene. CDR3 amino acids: CASSQLTGTGGGYTF. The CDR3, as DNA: TGCGCCAGCAGCCAACTAACCGGGACAGGAGGCGGCTACACCTTC.

The CDR3 nucleotides are TGTGCCAGCAGGCTTTGGGAACAGGGTAATTCACCCCTCCACTTT. This gives the protein CASRLWEQGNSPLHF. The chain joins TRBV7-2 to TRBJ1-6; possible D gene TRBD1, 6 bases. Looked up from germline, CDR1 is SGHTA and CDR2 is FQGNSA. This CDR3 has 15 amino acids. The V and J ends lost 6 bases and 6 bases respectively, with 15 bases between them.

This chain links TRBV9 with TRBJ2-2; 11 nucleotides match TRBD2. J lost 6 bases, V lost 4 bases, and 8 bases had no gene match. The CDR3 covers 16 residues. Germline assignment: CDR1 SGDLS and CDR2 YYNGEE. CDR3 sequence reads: CASSPQTSGISGELFF. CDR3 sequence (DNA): TGTGCCAGCAGCCCCCAGACTAGCGGGATCTCCGGGGAGCTGTTTTTT.

DNA for the CDR3: TGTGCCAGCAGCCTCCGGACTAGCGGGATGGAGACCCAGTACTTC. This encodes CASSLRTSGMETQYF. The chain links TRBV11-2 to TRBJ2-5; the match to TRBD2 covers 12 bases. V was pared by 5 bases and J by 5 bases, with 6 bases of the junction left unmatched. Germline CDR1 reads SGHAT; CDR2 reads FQNNGV. The CDR3 totals 15 residues.